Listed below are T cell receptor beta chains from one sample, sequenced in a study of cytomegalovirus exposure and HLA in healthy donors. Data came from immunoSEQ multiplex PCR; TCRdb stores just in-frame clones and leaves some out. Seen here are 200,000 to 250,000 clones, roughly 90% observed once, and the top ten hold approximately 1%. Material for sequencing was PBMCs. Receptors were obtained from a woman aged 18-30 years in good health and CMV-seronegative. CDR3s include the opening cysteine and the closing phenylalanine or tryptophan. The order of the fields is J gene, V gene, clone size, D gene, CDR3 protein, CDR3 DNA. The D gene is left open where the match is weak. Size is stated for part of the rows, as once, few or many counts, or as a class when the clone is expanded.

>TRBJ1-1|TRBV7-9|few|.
CASSLLEGLNTEAFF
TGTGCCAGCAGCTTACTCGAGGGATTGAACACTGAAGCTTTCTTT
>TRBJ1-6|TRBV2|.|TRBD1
CASSQDRGYNSPLHF
TGTGCCAGCAGCCAAGACAGGGGGTATAATTCACCCCTCCACTTT
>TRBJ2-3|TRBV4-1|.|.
CASSQHYRVLADTQYF
TGCGCCAGCAGCCAGCACTACAGGGTATTGGCAGATACGCAGTATTTT
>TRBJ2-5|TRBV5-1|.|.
CASSSTGTLQETQYF
TGCGCCAGCAGCTCAACCGGGACACTTCAAGAGACCCAGTACTTC
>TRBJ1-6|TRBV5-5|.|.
CASSLASQAKLNSPLHF
TGTGCCAGCAGCTTGGCCTCACAGGCCAAACTTAATTCACCCCTCCACTTT
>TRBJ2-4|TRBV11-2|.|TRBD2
CASSSLTTAGTSSPIAYF
TGTGCCAGCAGCTCCTTAACCACCGCGGGGACTAGCTCACCAATCGCGTACTTC
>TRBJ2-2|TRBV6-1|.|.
CASSETNRANTGELFF
TGTGCCAGCAGTGAAACGAACCGGGCGAACACCGGGGAGCTGTTTTTT
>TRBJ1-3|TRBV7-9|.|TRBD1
CASSSGTGYRRNTIYF
TGTGCCAGCAGCTCGGGGACAGGGTATCGACGAAACACCATATATTTT
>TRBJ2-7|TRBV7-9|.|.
CASSLDGGISYEQYF
TGTGCCAGCAGCTTAGACGGAGGGATTAGCTACGAGCAGTACTTC
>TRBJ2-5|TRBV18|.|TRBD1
CASSQNRGPGETQYF
TGTGCCAGCTCACAGAACAGGGGACCGGGGGAGACCCAGTACTTC
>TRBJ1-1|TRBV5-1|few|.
CASSFGRGSTEAFF
TGCGCCAGCAGCTTCGGGCGGGGGAGCACTGAAGCTTTCTTT
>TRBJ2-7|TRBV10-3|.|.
CAISEAGSYEQYF
TGTGCCATCAGTGAGGCAGGGTCCTACGAGCAGTACTTC
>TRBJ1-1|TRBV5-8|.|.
CASSSRGDTEAFF
TGTGCCAGCAGCTCCCGGGGTGACACTGAAGCTTTCTTT
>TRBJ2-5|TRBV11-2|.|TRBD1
CASSETGTGLSSQYF
TGTGCCAGCAGTGAAACCGGGACAGGGCTTAGTAGCCAGTACTTC
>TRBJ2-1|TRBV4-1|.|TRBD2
CASSETGTSRYNEQFF
TGCGCCAGCAGCGAAACCGGGACTAGCCGGTACAATGAGCAGTTCTTC
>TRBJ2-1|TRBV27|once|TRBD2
CASSDLAGSYNEQFF
TGTGCCAGCAGTGACTTAGCGGGCTCCTACAATGAGCAGTTCTTC
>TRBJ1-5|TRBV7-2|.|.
CASTPWSDNQPQHF
TGTGCCAGCACCCCGTGGTCAGACAATCAGCCCCAGCATTTT
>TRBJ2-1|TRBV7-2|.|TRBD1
CASSLLTGSSNEQFF
TGTGCCAGCAGCTTGTTGACAGGGAGCTCGAATGAGCAGTTCTTC
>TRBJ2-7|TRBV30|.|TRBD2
CALREREMDYEQYF
TGTGCCCTGAGGGAGCGGGAGATGGATTACGAGCAGTACTTC
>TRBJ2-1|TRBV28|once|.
CASSFHRGLRNHNEQFF
TGTGCCAGCAGTTTTCATCGTGGACTCCGGAACCACAATGAGCAGTTCTTC
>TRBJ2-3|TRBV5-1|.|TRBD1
CATGQSPTDTQYF
TGCGCCACGGGACAGTCTCCCACAGATACGCAGTATTTT
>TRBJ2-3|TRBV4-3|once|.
CASRGWSTDTQYF
TGCGCCAGCAGGGGCTGGAGCACAGATACGCAGTATTTT
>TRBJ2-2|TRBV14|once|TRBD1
CASSQARQGIGGELFF
TGTGCCAGCAGCCAAGCTCGACAGGGGATCGGCGGGGAGCTGTTTTTT
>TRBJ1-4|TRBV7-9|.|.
CASSPQGWHNEKLFF
TGTGCCAGCAGCCCACAGGGTTGGCATAATGAAAAACTGTTTTTT
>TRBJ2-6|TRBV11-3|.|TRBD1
CASSLLDRELANVLTF
TGTGCCAGCAGCTTACTTGACAGGGAGTTGGCCAACGTCCTGACTTTC
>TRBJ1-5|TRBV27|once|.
CASSLYGALQPQHF
TGTGCCAGCAGTTTATATGGGGCCCTCCAGCCCCAGCATTTT
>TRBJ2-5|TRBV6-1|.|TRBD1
CASSTDRVQETQYF
TGTGCCAGCAGTACCGACAGGGTCCAAGAGACCCAGTACTTC
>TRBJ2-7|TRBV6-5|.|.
CASSYSIFGSYEQYF
TGTGCCAGCAGTTACTCGATTTTCGGCTCCTACGAGCAGTACTTC
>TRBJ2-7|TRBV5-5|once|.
CASIFNVQGYEQYF
TGTGCCAGCATCTTTAATGTTCAGGGATACGAGCAGTACTTC
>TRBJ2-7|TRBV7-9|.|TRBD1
CASSPPTGQASYEQYF
TGTGCCAGCAGCCCACCCACAGGACAGGCCTCCTACGAGCAGTACTTC
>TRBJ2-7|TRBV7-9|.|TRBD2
CSSSHGLAGGGSGQYF
TGTTCCAGCAGCCACGGACTAGCGGGAGGAGGGTCGGGGCAGTACTTC
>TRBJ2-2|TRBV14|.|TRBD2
CASSLRRLAGGLTGELFF
TGTGCCAGCAGCCTCCGGCGACTAGCGGGAGGCTTGACCGGGGAGCTGTTTTTT
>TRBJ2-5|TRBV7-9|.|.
CASSSVETQYF
TGTGCCAGCAGCTCCGTCGAGACCCAGTACTTC
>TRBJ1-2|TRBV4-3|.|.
CASSQEYVGQTLIYGYTF
TGCGCCAGCAGCCAAGAATATGTTGGACAGACTCTTATCTATGGCTACACCTTC
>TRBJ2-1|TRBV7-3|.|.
CASSLGLGAGDEQFF
TGTGCCAGCAGCTTAGGTCTGGGGGCGGGTGATGAGCAGTTCTTC
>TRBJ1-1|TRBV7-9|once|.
CASSLAMGQGNTEAFF
TGTGCCAGCAGCTTAGCTATGGGGCAGGGGAACACTGAAGCTTTCTTT
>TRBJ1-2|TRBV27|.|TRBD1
CASTKRPGTGVGSYTF
TGTGCCAGCACCAAACGTCCCGGGACAGGGGTCGGTAGCTACACCTTC
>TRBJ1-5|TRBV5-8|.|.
CASSFGDQPQHF
TGTGCCAGCAGCTTCGGGGATCAGCCCCAGCATTTT
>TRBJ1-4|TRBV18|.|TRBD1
CASSPHDGTGGKLFF
TGTGCCAGCTCACCACATGATGGGACAGGAGGGAAACTGTTTTTT
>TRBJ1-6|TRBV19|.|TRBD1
CASSSPGTVNSPLHF
TGTGCCAGTAGTTCGCCCGGGACAGTAAATTCACCCCTCCACTTT
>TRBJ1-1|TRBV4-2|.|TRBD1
CASSQAATGSEAFF
TGTGCCAGCAGCCAAGCAGCGACAGGGTCTGAAGCTTTCTTT
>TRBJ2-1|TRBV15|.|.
CATSSGAGREQFF
TGTGCCACCAGCAGTGGTGCGGGCCGTGAGCAGTTCTTC
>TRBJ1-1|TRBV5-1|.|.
CASSLDLWGVRDTEAFF
TGCGCCAGCAGCTTGGATCTATGGGGGGTGAGGGACACTGAAGCTTTCTTT
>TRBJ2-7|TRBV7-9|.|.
CASSSDGRVYEQYF
TGTGCCAGCAGCTCAGACGGCAGGGTGTACGAGCAGTACTTC
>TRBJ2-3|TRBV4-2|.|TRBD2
CASSQERGAGDGTDTQYF
TGTGCCAGCAGCCAAGAACGTGGAGCGGGGGATGGCACAGATACGCAGTATTTT
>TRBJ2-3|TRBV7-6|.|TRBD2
CASSFGSGGVDTQYF
TGTGCCAGCAGCTTCGGTAGCGGGGGAGTGGATACGCAGTATTTT
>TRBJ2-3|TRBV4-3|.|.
CASSQAVGVDTQYF
TGCGCCAGCAGCCAAGCTGTGGGCGTAGATACGCAGTATTTT
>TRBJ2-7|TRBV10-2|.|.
CASGKGLNLGNEQYF
TGCGCCAGCGGCAAAGGACTGAACCTAGGGAACGAGCAGTACTTC
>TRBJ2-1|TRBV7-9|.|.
CASSLPDGQSPYNEQFF
TGTGCCAGCAGCTTACCGGATGGGCAGAGCCCCTACAATGAGCAGTTCTTC
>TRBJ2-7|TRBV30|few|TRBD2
CAWRTSGTYEQYF
TGTGCCTGGAGGACTAGCGGCACCTACGAGCAGTACTTC
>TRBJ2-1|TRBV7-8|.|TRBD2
CASSFSGGANGHEQFF
TGTGCCAGCAGCTTTTCGGGGGGGGCTAATGGGCATGAGCAGTTCTTC